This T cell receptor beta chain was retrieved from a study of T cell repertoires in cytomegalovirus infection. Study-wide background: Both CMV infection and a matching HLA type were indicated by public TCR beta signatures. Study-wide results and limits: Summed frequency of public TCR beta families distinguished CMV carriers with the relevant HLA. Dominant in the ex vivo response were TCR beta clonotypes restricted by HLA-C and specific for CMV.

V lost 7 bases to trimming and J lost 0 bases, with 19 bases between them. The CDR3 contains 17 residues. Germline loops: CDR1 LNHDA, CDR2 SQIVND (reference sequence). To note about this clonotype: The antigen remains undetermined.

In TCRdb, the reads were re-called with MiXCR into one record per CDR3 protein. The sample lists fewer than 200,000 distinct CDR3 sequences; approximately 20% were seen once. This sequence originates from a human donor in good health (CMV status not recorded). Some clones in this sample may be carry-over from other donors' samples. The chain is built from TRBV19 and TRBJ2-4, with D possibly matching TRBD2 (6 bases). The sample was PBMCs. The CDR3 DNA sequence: TGTGCCAGTAAACCGGGGGTGAAGATCTTAGCCAAAAACATTCAGTACTTC. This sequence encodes CASKPGVKILAKNIQYF.